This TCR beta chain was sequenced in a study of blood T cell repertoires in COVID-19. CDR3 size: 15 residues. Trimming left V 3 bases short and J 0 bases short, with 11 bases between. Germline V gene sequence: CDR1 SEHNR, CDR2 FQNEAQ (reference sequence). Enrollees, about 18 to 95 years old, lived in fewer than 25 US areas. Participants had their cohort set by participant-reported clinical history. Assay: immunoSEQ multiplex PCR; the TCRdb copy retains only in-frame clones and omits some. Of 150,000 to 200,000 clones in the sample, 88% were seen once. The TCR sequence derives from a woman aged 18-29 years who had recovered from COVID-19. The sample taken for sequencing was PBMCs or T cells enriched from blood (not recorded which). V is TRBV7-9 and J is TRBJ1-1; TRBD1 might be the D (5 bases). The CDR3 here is CASSLGGAMNTEAFF. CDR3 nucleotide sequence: TGTGCCAGCAGCTTGGGAGGGGCTATGAACACTGAAGCTTTCTTT. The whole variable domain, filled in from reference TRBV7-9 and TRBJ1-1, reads DTGVSQNPRHKITKRGQNVTFRCDPISEHNRLYWYRQTLGQGPEFLTYFQNEAQLEKSRLLSDRFSAERPKGSFSTLEIQRTEQGDSAMYLCASSLGGAMNTEAFFGQGTRLTVV.